This entry concerns a single TCR beta chain. The specificity of this receptor is unknown. The cohort comprised some 680 healthy bone marrow donors. Cohort members were all nominally healthy when sampled, although unrecorded immune exposures were likely present. The donor tested CMV seronegative, placing the donor among the 350 or so seronegative members of the cohort. A peripheral blood sample was provided by each donor, and peripheral blood mononuclear cells were used for TCR beta sequencing. The Qiagen DNeasy Blood Extraction Kit was used to extract genomic DNA from the blood cell samples. The data were taken from a study of cytomegalovirus exposure and HLA in healthy donors (dated by TCRdb to the late 2010s). Notes on the research overall: An earlier analysis of some 500 of the donors reported 250 to 350 Gb of sequence data and roughly 110 million unique TCR beta sequences from roughly 180 million T cells. Every repertoire in the discovery cohort had been generated on one and the same sequencing platform. Donor age, sex, ethnicity and CMV serostatus were compiled together with the repertoire data. In addition to the first cohort of around 670 subjects, a separate validation cohort of 100 to 150 different subjects was used. The study combined high-throughput TCR immunosequencing, statistical association of individual TCRs with disease status, and machine learning to predict cytomegalovirus infection status. The T cell repertoires of several hundred subjects were profiled by immunosequencing and related to cytomegalovirus serostatus. Both class I and class II loci were covered by HLA typing, at four-digit resolution. Because of strong linkage in the cohort, roughly five DR-DQ haplotypes were treated as single units for association and clustering. Of the roughly 400 genotyped donors, over 65% fell in the genetic ancestry cluster associated with self-reported Caucasian donors. Among 300 to 450 genotyped donors of the cohort, an average of approximately 240,000 unique TCR beta nucleotide sequences were sequenced per donor, around 18% of them non-productive. A later analysis re-analyzed previously published TCR beta repertoires from 650 to 800 donors and added high-resolution HLA genotyping to study TCR occurrence patterns. An earlier analysis of more than 450 of the donors used high-throughput TCR beta sequencing to judge whether each TCR beta V gene segment behaved as functional or pseudogenic. Genome-wide SNP genotypes for about three fifths of the 666 donors were used in a later genetic analysis, which treated that subset as a discovery cohort. Typing coverage differed by locus: A, B, C, DRB1 and DQB1 were typed in about 620-630 donors, DQA1 in about 500, DPA1 in approximately 610, and DPB1 in 472. Rather than using new phenotypic data, the later analysis identified candidate immune exposures from TCR beta sequences and from how often those sequences occurred across donors. The aim of the study was to test whether cataloging public T cell receptors could identify signatures of past pathogen exposure. An early release covering about 600 HLA-typed donors comprised approximately 290 gigabases of sequencing data and approximately 80 million unique TCR sequences.

Trimming takes 10 bases off V and 0 bases off J; junction bases not matched to a gene: 13. Including the terminal cysteine and phenylalanine, the CDR3 comprises 17 residues. Only the CDR3 DNA is retained, 51 bases long and in frame from the first base. Looking up the germline V gene yields CDR1 MDHEN and CDR2 SYDVKM. Libraries came from the immunoSEQ multiplex PCR assay. For the multiplex PCR, a mixture combining 60 forward primers for TCR Vbeta segments and 13 reverse primers for TCR Jbeta segments was used. The CDR3 region of rearranged TCR beta genes was amplified from genomic DNA with a multiplex PCR assay. The Illumina HiSeq System was used to sequence the amplified TCR beta libraries as 87-base-pair reads. In the authors' own workflow: In a later analysis, 70 million to 95 million unique TCR beta chains were counted across the 650 to 700 repertoires, and roughly 11 million of these chains were shared by at least two donors. Raw reads were error-corrected and collapsed into unique sequences by a nearest-neighbor algorithm in which closely related sequences were merged to remove PCR and sequencing errors. CDR3 sequences were aligned to IMGT reference sequences to assign V, D and J gene segments. Each retained sequence needed at least a six-nucleotide match to both a V gene segment and a J gene segment. Rearrangements were called productive when the CDR3 lacked stop codons and stayed in frame with V and J; all others were non-productive. CDR3 was defined according to IMGT convention as the region running from the second conserved V-encoded cysteine to the conserved J-encoded phenylalanine. In an earlier analysis of more than 550 of the donors, sequences lacking an unambiguous match to a single V gene segment were excluded. An earlier analysis of 587 of the donors called V segments functional above 56.7% productive rearrangements and segregating when the between-donor standard deviation exceeded 5%. A statistical classification framework was built to diagnose cytomegalovirus status from the catalog of TCR beta chain sequences. In a later analysis, TCR nucleotide sequences were compared against IMGT/GENE-DB human TR gene sequences so that V and J genes could be assigned. Using the TCRdist pipeline, a later analysis assigned CDR3 sequences along with most-parsimonious VDJ recombination scenarios. A later analysis defined each TCR beta chain by its CDR3 amino acid sequence plus V-gene family, and excluded reads lacking a unique V-gene family. As a way to deal with suspected cross-contamination and a sequencing artifact, a later analysis dropped over 550 nucleotide sequences that were highly shared and had low generation probability. In a later analysis, a clonal expansion index for each public chain was calculated from normalized within-repertoire ranks of inferred template counts. In a later analysis, generation probabilities were computed with a VDJ recombination model fitted to out-of-frame rearrangements, and the resulting probabilities were checked against IGoR. In a later analysis, hypergeometric tests were used to score TCR-TCR, TCR-HLA and TCR-CMV co-occurrence, with a repertoire-size bias correction applied to TCR pairs. In a later analysis, false discovery rates were estimated by permuting HLA or CMV assignments 20 times. In a later analysis, co-occurring TCRs were grouped using DBSCAN, with TCRdist sequence similarity added in when clustering inside HLA-allele-positive subsets. Repertoires with fewer than 30,000 or more than 120,000 public chains, plus five repertoires with anomalous nucleotide sharing, were excluded from co-occurrence clustering. Held by TCRdb, this immuneACCESS table contains in-frame sequences only and omits some clones. Under half of the omission traces to an unresolved V gene where checked; the cause of the rest is unknown. V and J calls and clone size are as listed in that table; D and trimming were resolved from the DNA. This sample's table has entries for around 70,000 clones. The ten biggest clones cover about 0.83% of the sample.

Findings and caveats that apply to the study as a whole: Because HLA typing was unavailable for some donors at each locus, only the typed subset was used in association tests. Most TCR sequences were seen in very few donors, while some public TCRs were found in many individuals. Because counts were too low, 15 to 20 rarely observed V segments, including chromosome 9 orphons, were excluded from the earlier analysis of some 590 of the donors. Several of the top co-occurrence clusters appeared to be linked to parvovirus B19, influenza, CMV and Epstein-Barr virus, according to a later analysis. Most CMV-associated TCR beta chains appeared to be HLA-restricted in a later analysis, and the HLA associations seemed to be driven largely by CMV exposure. A later genetic analysis reported fewer N-insertions in productive TCRs among donors in an Asian-associated ancestry cluster than the roughly 650-donor mean. It was suggested by the authors that the approach could potentially be generalized to other disease states and immunological phenotypes. For the cohort, immune exposure information was limited to CMV serostatus. In an earlier analysis of approximately 590 of the donors, most TCR beta V segments were observed in productive rearrangements about 87% or about 30% of the time, broadly matching IMGT annotations. The study gave a list of about 160 TCR beta chains associated with cytomegalovirus. Correlated functional status among segregating V segments might reflect linkage disequilibrium, but an unknown experimental factor could not be ruled out. A later analysis found that TCR association rates varied across HLA loci, with DRB1 alleles showing the most associated TCRs and HLA-C alleles the fewest. A few of the identified cytomegalovirus-associated TCR beta chains were confirmed in vitro to be specific for cytomegalovirus antigens. A further reported finding was that TCR beta sequences accurately predicted the HLA-A and HLA-B alleles for most subjects in the first cohort. V-gene and J-gene trimming of TCR beta chains was associated with a missense DCLRE1C variant in a later genetic analysis, and the association was replicated in an independent cohort. When HLA alleles, especially DR and DQ, strongly co-occurred, TCR associations were difficult to assign to individual alleles. Sequencing depth was assumed to be roughly uniform across donors in the presence/absence analyses, though that assumption may not hold. In a later analysis, HLA-associated TCR beta chains showed more clonal expansion and lower generation probabilities than non-associated chains that were equally common. Specific HLA alleles were associated with some 15,000 TCR beta sequences at a false discovery rate of 0.05 in a later analysis. The 87-base-pair reads could not distinguish some IMGT-functional V segments, including TRBV6-2 and TRBV6-3, so those segments were excluded. The classifier was reported to diagnose cytomegalovirus status with high specificity and sensitivity in both the original cohort and the validation cohort. This cohort had only TCR beta chains sequenced, and the lack of alpha or paired-chain data limited which features could be detected. A cluster of highly shared sequence variants was judged likely to represent a technical artifact of the sequencing pipeline.

The sample was PBMCs. This receptor was obtained from a boy between 10 and 17 years old in good health and CMV-seronegative. The chain couples TRBV28 to TRBJ2-3; TRBD2 fits 10 bases in the junction. The DNA is TGTGCCATTTCCCGGCTAGCGGGAGTGATTAGCACAGATACGCAGTATTTT. This gives the protein CAISRLAGVISTDTQYF.